Listed here are 29 T cell receptor beta chains from one sample, sequenced in a study of human T cells and chemical hapten exposure (dated by TCRdb to the early 2020s). In the paper's terms, the time point label means: patch test 1, 2 weeks after DPC sensitization. Sample treatment or condition, as interpreted from the label and publication: therapeutic diphenylcyclopropenone sensitization with weekly scalp DPC. The library came from RACE. TCRdb names NextSeq 500 as the instrument used. TCRdb reworked the public reads: Q25 trimming with fastp, MiXCR clone assembly, productive beta chains retained. Rows matching on CDR3 protein sequence are summarized as one entry with the most common DNA and genes. Across this sample there are tens of thousands of distinct CDR3 sequences, with 12% seen only once. The top ten clones comprise about 3.5% of the sample. This specimen consisted of whole blood, obtained in connection with sensitization to the hapten diphenylcyclopropenone (DPC). These receptors came from a woman in her fifties or sixties with alopecia areata. Some clones in this sample may be carry-over from other donors' samples.

The gene calls are TRBV7-8 and TRBJ1-3; D gene ambiguous. Germline V gene sequence: CDR1 SGHVS, CDR2 FQNEAQ. V gave up 0 bases and J gave up 0 bases, with 6 bases separating them. The CDR3 loop spans 15 amino acids. The CDR3: CASSLAWSSGNTIYF. CDR3 nucleotide sequence: TGTGCCAGCAGCTTAGCGTGGAGCTCTGGAAACACCATATATTTT.

This chain uses TRBV7-8 with TRBJ2-5, with a weak D call TRBD1 (6 bases). This CDR3 is built from 12 residues. Germline-derived CDR1 and CDR2 are SGHVS and FQNEAQ. Trimming took off 4 bases at V and 6 bases at J, with 9 bases between the two ends. The CDR3 sequence: CASSSGTKTQYF. As DNA, the CDR3 is TGTGCCAGCAGCTCCGGGACAAAGACCCAGTACTTC. The full variable domain, completed using reference TRBV7-8 and TRBJ2-5, is GAGVSQSPRYKVAKRGQDVALRCDPISGHVSLFWYQQALGQGPEFLTYFQNEAQLDKSGLPSDRFFAERPEGSVSTLKIQRTQQEDSAVYLCASSSGTKTQYFGPGTRLLVL.

This clonotype was seen only a few times. The chain carries TRBV3-1 and TRBJ1-4; D is unclear. The V end lost 0 bases, the J end lost 7 bases, and 3 bases lay between the germline ends. The germline V gene encodes CDR1 LGHDT and CDR2 YNNKEL (reference sequence). This CDR3 is built from 12 residues. Here the CDR3 reads CASSQEFEKLFF. In nucleotides, the CDR3 is TGTGCCAGCAGCCAAGAGTTTGAAAAACTGTTTTTT.

This clonotype has just a few counts. This rearrangement joins TRBV27 to TRBJ1-2, with TRBD1 matching 7 bases. J gave up 4 bases and V 3 bases, and 8 bases lay outside the gene matches. This CDR3 comprises 15 residues. Germline CDR1 and CDR2: MNHEY and SMNVEV (reference sequence). CDR3 residues: CASSFRTGPLYGYTF. CDR3 coding DNA: TGTGCCAGCAGTTTCCGGACAGGTCCTCTCTATGGCTACACCTTC.

The V and J genes are TRBV29-1 and TRBJ2-7, with a weak D call TRBD2 (5 bases). This CDR3 spans 12 amino acids. Germline V gene data show CDR1 as SQVTM and CDR2 as ANQGSEA. Trimming left V 5 bases short and J 6 bases short, with 14 bases between. As DNA, the CDR3 is TGCAGCGTTCGTCCCGGGAACGTCGAGCAGTACTTC. It specifies CSVRPGNVEQYF.

The chain is built from TRBV12-3 or TRBV12-4 and TRBJ1-2; 10 positions agree with TRBD1. The CDR3 is 16 residues long. V shed 2 bases and J 10 bases; nucleotides not matched to a gene: 13. This chain's CDR3 is CASSLWRTGTGAYYTF. The CDR3 DNA is TGTGCCAGCAGTTTATGGCGAACGGGGACAGGGGCATACTACACCTTC.

The chain employs TRBV12-3 or TRBV12-4 and TRBJ1-3; a possible D gene is TRBD1 (6 bases). V was pared by 3 bases and J by 4 bases, with 16 bases between. This CDR3 has 16 amino acids. The DNA for the CDR3 is TGTGCCAGCAGTTTGGGAGGGGGTAACTCCGGAAACACCATATATTTT. It specifies CASSLGGGNSGNTIYF.

This sequence joins TRBV3-1 and TRBJ2-5, with D possibly being TRBD2 (6 bases). CDR1 and CDR2 from the germline V gene are LGHDT and YNNKEL (reference sequence). CDR3 length equals 15 residues. V lost 0 bases, J lost 5 bases, and 13 bases lay in between. This chain's CDR3 is CASSQDGRDGETQYF. CDR3 in DNA: TGTGCCAGCAGCCAAGATGGGCGGGACGGGGAGACCCAGTACTTC.

V usage is TRBV28 and J usage is TRBJ2-7; TRBD1 might be the D (5 bases). Germline CDR1 is MDHEN and CDR2 is SYDVKM. Trimming removed 5 bases from V and 5 bases from J, with 19 bases in between. The CDR3 length is 15 residues. The CDR3 reads CASSTNGQGANEQYF. CDR3 DNA sequence: TGTGCCAGCAGTACCAACGGGCAGGGTGCAAACGAGCAGTACTTC.

The CDR3 DNA reads as TGTGCCAGCAGCGTAGAACCCAGAGATACGCAGTATTTT. Residues: CASSVEPRDTQYF. The chain couples TRBV9 to TRBJ2-3; D gene ambiguous. This CDR3 is built from 13 residues. Trimming removed 0 bases from V and 5 bases from J, with 7 bases in between. CDR1 and CDR2 from the germline V gene are SGDLS and YYNGEE.

Regarding this clonotype: This clone may be a read error of a much larger clone one base away. Since the CDR3 does not end with the conserved phenylalanine or tryptophan, this likely comes from a read error. The chain couples TRBV12-3 or TRBV12-4 to TRBJ2-3; D ambiguous. The CDR3 spans 14 residues. Trimming stripped 3 bases from V and 2 bases from J, with 9 bases between. CDR3 region: CASSLRSSTDTQYS. CDR3 in DNA: TGTGCCAGCAGTTTGCGGTCTTCCACAGATACGCAGTATTCT.

This clonotype was counted ten times or more. J is TRBJ2-5 and V is TRBV4-1; 14 bases match TRBD2. The CDR3 sequence is 18 residues long. Germline CDR1 reads MGHRA; CDR2 reads YSYEKL. V lost 0 bases to trimming and J lost 2 bases; unmatched junction nucleotides: 5. The CDR3 coding sequence is TGCGCCAGCAGCCAAGACACTGGACTAGCGGGGGGTCAAGAGACCCAGTACTTC. Its translation: CASSQDTGLAGGQETQYF.

This clonotype was recorded many times. This sequence joins TRBV2 and TRBJ2-7, with 8 nucleotides matching TRBD1. The CDR3 spans 14 residues. The germline V gene encodes CDR1 SNHLY and CDR2 FYNNEI. V shed 6 bases and J 1 base; nucleotides not matched to a gene: 5. CDR3 sequence reads: CASSGTGSSYEQYF. The CDR3 bases are TGTGCCAGCAGCGGGACAGGATCTTCCTACGAGCAGTACTTC.

Only a few counts were recorded for this clonotype. The CDR3: CSATDPRENTEAFF. CDR3 sequence (DNA): TGCAGTGCTACGGACCCCCGAGAGAACACTGAAGCTTTCTTT. V and J are TRBV20-1 and TRBJ1-1, with D unresolved. With 4 bases removed from V and 1 base from J, the gap between germline ends came to 13 bases. CDR3 length equals 14 residues. Germline V gene sequence: CDR1 DFQATT, CDR2 SNEGSKA (reference sequence).

This sequence joins TRBV11-2 and TRBJ1-1; D ambiguous. With 2 bases removed from V and 3 bases from J, the gap between germline ends came to 7 bases. The CDR3 consists of 13 residues. Germline V gives CDR1 SGHAT, CDR2 FQNNGV. This CDR3 is CASSLRAHTEAFF. CDR3 DNA: TGTGCCAGCAGCTTAAGGGCACACACTGAAGCTTTCTTT.

This clonotype was observed a handful of times. CDR3 in DNA: TGCAGTGCTAGTGCGTCTAGCGGGGGTAATGAGCAGTTCTTC. Its protein is CSASASSGGNEQFF. The V and J genes are TRBV20-1 and TRBJ2-1, with 10 bases matching TRBD2. The germline V gene encodes CDR1 DFQATT and CDR2 SNEGSKA (reference sequence). The CDR3 consists of 14 residues. J gave up 7 bases and V 3 bases, and 6 bases lay outside the gene matches.

This clonotype was counted only a few times. V gene TRBV18 combines with J gene TRBJ2-5, with TRBD1 as a possible D gene (6 bases). Germline CDR1 reads KGHSH; CDR2 reads LQKENI. Trimming took off 3 bases at V and 9 bases at J, with 14 bases between the two ends. The CDR3 spans 13 residues. CDR3 protein: CASSPVGQAAQYF. DNA for the CDR3: TGTGCCAGCTCACCGGTGGGACAAGCGGCCCAGTACTTC. Supplemented by reference TRBV18 and TRBJ2-5, the full variable domain reads NAGVMQNPRHLVRRRGQEARLRCSPMKGHSHVYWYRQLPEEGLKFMVYLQKENIIDESGMPKERFSAEFPKEGPSILRIQQVVRGDSAAYFCASSPVGQAAQYFGPGTRLLVL.

This clonotype was found many times. The CDR3 here is CASRGHLGEQYF. The CDR3 DNA reads as TGTGCCAGCAGAGGACACCTTGGCGAGCAGTACTTC. The rearrangement joins TRBV2 to TRBJ2-7; D is perhaps TRBD1 (5 bases). V lost 6 bases and J lost 6, with 12 bases in between. The CDR3 extends over 12 amino acids. Per germline, CDR1 SNHLY and CDR2 FYNNEI.

As for this clonotype: One junction end disagrees with the germline gene, perhaps due to a read error. The chain is built from TRBV12-3 or TRBV12-4 and TRBJ2-6; D assignment may be TRBD1 or TRBD2 (5 bases each). This CDR3 contains 13 residues. CDR3 bases: TGTGCCAGCGGGTCAGCCGGGGCCATCGTCCTGACTTTC. Protein product: CASGSAGAIVLTF.

This rearrangement joins TRBV6-1 to TRBJ1-4, with 10 nucleotides matching TRBD1. The V gene end was trimmed by 4 bases and the J gene end by 0 bases; junction bases not matched to a gene: 8. Germline V gives CDR1 MNHNS, CDR2 SASEGT. This CDR3 is 18 amino acids long. CDR3 DNA sequence: TGTGCCAGCAGTGGGGGACAGGGGATATTTACAACTAATGAAAAACTGTTTTTT. This encodes CASSGGQGIFTTNEKLFF.

This clonotype was detected ten times or more. The gene calls are TRBV5-4 and TRBJ1-6, with 7 bases identical to TRBD1. In germline, CDR1 is SGHNT, CDR2 YYREEE (reference sequence). Losses at the gene ends were 4 bases for V and 7 bases for J; bases not matched to a gene: 11. The CDR3 sequence is 16 residues long. CDR3 region: CASSQGGTAKNSPLHF. The CDR3 DNA follows: TGTGCCAGCAGCCAGGGCGGGACAGCCAAAAATTCACCCCTCCACTTT.

V is TRBV9 and J is TRBJ2-3, with D perhaps assigned TRBD1 or TRBD2 (5 bases each). CDR3 length: 15 residues. The germline gives CDR1 SGDLS, CDR2 YYNGEE. Trimming took 0 bases from V and 3 from J, leaving 11 bases between them. The CDR3 sequence is CASSVGGMRTDTQYF. Here the CDR3 DNA reads TGTGCCAGCAGCGTAGGGGGGATGAGAACAGATACGCAGTATTTT.

V and J are TRBV5-5 and TRBJ2-7, with 7 nucleotides matching TRBD1. The J segment lost 3 bases and the V segment lost 4 bases, leaving 4 bases of the junction unmatched. CDR1 is SGHKS and CDR2 is YYEKEE in the germline V gene (reference sequence). This CDR3 has 13 residues. The CDR3 sequence: CASSKGQNYEQYF. Here the CDR3 DNA reads TGTGCCAGCAGCAAGGGACAGAACTACGAGCAGTACTTC.

This chain joins TRBV29-1 and TRBJ1-2; D remains ambiguous. This CDR3 spans 11 amino acids. The V gene lost 2 bases and the J gene lost 7 bases, with 8 bases spanning the gap. Germline lookup yields CDR1 SQVTM and CDR2 ANQGSEA. CDR3 residues: CSVEPSLGYTF. DNA for the CDR3: TGCAGCGTTGAACCCTCGCTTGGCTACACCTTC.

The CDR3 protein is CASSPMEDTQYF. In DNA, the CDR3 is TGTGCCAGCTCACCAATGGAGGATACGCAGTATTTT. The gene calls are TRBV18 and TRBJ2-3; D is ambiguous. Trimming cost V 2 bases and J 6 bases, with 6 bases left between them. The germline V gene has CDR1 KGHSH and CDR2 LQKENI. This CDR3 is 12 amino acids long.

This clonotype was found many times. The chain recombines TRBV29-1 with TRBJ2-5; TRBD2 aligns across 8 bases. Germline V lookup: CDR1 SQVTM, CDR2 ANQGSEA. Trimming took 4 bases from V and 6 from J; bases not matched to a gene: 7. The CDR3 is 13 amino acids. CDR3 region: CSVAAGAIQTQYF. Here the CDR3 DNA reads TGCAGCGTTGCAGCGGGGGCCATCCAGACCCAGTACTTC.

This clonotype was observed at least ten times. The rearrangement uses TRBV4-2 and TRBJ2-1; 10 positions match TRBD2. The germline CDR1 and CDR2 sequences are LGHNA and YNFKEQ. The CDR3 totals 16 residues. Germline trimming cut 4 bases from V and 4 bases from J; bases unmatched to any gene: 7. CDR3 residues: CASSPSGGAGYNEQFF. CDR3 bases: TGTGCCAGCAGCCCGAGCGGGGGGGCGGGTTACAATGAGCAGTTCTTC.

In its sample, this clonotype was seen a few times. A much bigger clone sits one base away, suggesting this may be a read error. V gene TRBV7-6 combines with J gene TRBJ1-1; a possible D gene is TRBD1 (5 bases). The CDR3 is made up of 16 amino acids. V was clipped by 5 bases and J by 2 bases, with 18 bases between them. Germline V lookup: CDR1 SGHVS, CDR2 FNYEAQ. The CDR3 sequence is CASSRGGSLINTEAFF. CDR3 nucleotides: TGTGCCAGCAGCCGGGGGGGGAGTCTGATCAACACTGAAGCTTTCTTT.

This clonotype was picked up a small number of times. This sequence joins TRBV29-1 and TRBJ2-1; D is unresolved. Germline V gene data show CDR1 as SQVTM and CDR2 as ANQGSEA. The germline V and J ends were trimmed by 6 bases and 12 bases, with 18 bases remaining between them. This CDR3 is 12 amino acids long. CDR3 region: CSVPGLGSGQFF. The CDR3 DNA is TGCAGCGTGCCGGGTTTAGGGTCAGGGCAGTTCTTC.